This passage covers 6 T cell receptor beta chains from one sample sequenced in a study of CD8 T cells in ankylosing spondylitis. TCRdb re-derived calls from the 5' RACE reads in MiXCR, one entry per CDR3 protein. The sample holds about 360,000 distinct CDR3 sequences, about 20% seen once. Sequenced material: blood, either unsorted or a sorted T cell fraction (not recorded which). These receptors all stem from a male donor with ankylosing spondylitis or in good health (not recorded which).

This clonotype was recorded a few times. The rearrangement joins TRBV11-1 to TRBJ2-3, with 12 nucleotides matching TRBD2. The CDR3 is 18 residues long. Germline CDR1 reads SGHAT; CDR2 reads FQDESV (reference sequence). V shed 3 bases, J shed 0 bases, and the junction held 7 bases outside the gene matches. CDR3 protein: CASSFVLAGGLSTDTQYF. Written as DNA, the CDR3 is TGTGCCAGCAGCTTCGTACTAGCGGGGGGCTTAAGCACAGATACGCAGTATTTT.

As to this clonotype: Sequence at one end of the junction differs from germline and may be a read error. V usage is TRBV5-6 and J usage is TRBJ2-1; the D is unclear. In germline, CDR1 is SGHDT, CDR2 YYEEEE. CDR3 size: 16 residues. In DNA, the CDR3 is TGTGCTAGCAGCTTGGGTAGGGCCAGCCCCTACAATGAGCAGTTCTTC. As protein: CASSLGRASPYNEQFF.

The chain uses TRBV7-2 and TRBJ2-7; D is possibly TRBD2 (5 bases). There are 16 residues in the CDR3. The V end lost 0 bases, the J end lost 2 bases, and 14 bases lay between the germline ends. Germline V gene data show CDR1 as SGHTA and CDR2 as FQGNSA. As DNA, the CDR3 is TGTGCCAGCAGCTTAGCGAGAGGGTACCCTCCCTACGAGCAGTACTTC. This gives the protein CASSLARGYPPYEQYF.

The rearrangement uses TRBV3-1 and TRBJ1-3, with D uncertain. Germline CDR1 and CDR2: LGHDT and YNNKEL (reference sequence). This CDR3 has 16 amino acids. V was cut by 0 bases and J by 3 bases, with 12 bases left in between. The CDR3 loop is CASSQDAPRLGNTIYF. The CDR3 DNA reads TGTGCCAGCAGCCAAGATGCTCCGAGGCTTGGAAACACCATATATTTT.

The V call is TRBV7-9, the J call TRBJ2-1, with unresolved D. CDR1 is SEHNR, CDR2 FQNEAQ, per germline (reference sequence). Trimming took 2 bases from V and 1 from J, leaving 9 bases between them. The CDR3 is 15 residues long. DNA of the CDR3: TGTGCCAGCAGCTTATTTGAGGTTTCCTACAATGAGCAGTTCTTC. Translating gives CASSLFEVSYNEQFF. Variable domain in full (rest from reference TRBV7-9 and TRBJ2-1): DTGVSQNPRHKITKRGQNVTFRCDPISEHNRLYWYRQTLGQGPEFLTYFQNEAQLEKSRLLSDRFSAERPKGSFSTLEIQRTEQGDSAMYLCASSLFEVSYNEQFFGPGTRLTVL.

This chain links TRBV12-3 or TRBV12-4 with TRBJ1-2; tentatively, D is TRBD1 (5 bases). V was cut by 8 bases and J by 7 bases, with 17 bases left in between. This CDR3 is 13 amino acids long. The CDR3 region has the DNA TGTGCCAGCTGGCCGGGAGGGGCGTTTGGCTACACCTTC. Protein product: CASWPGGAFGYTF.